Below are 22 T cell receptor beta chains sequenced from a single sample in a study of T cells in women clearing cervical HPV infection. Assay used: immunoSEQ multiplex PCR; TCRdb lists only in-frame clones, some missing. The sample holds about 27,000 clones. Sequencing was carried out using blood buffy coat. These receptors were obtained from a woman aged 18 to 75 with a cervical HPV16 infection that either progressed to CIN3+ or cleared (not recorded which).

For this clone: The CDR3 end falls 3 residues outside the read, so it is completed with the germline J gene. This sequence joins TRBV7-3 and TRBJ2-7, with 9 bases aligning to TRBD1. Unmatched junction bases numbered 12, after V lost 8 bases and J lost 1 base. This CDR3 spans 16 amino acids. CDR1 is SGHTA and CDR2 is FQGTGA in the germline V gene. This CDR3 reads CASSPLAGQGSYEQYF. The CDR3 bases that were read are TGTGCCAGCTCCCCCCTCGCGGGACAGGGATCCTACGAG.

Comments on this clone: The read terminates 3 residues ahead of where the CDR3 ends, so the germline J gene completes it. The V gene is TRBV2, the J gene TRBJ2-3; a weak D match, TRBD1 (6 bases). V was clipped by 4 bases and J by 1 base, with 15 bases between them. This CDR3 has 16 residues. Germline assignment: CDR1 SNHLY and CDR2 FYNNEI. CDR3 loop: CASSGGGTLGTDTQYF. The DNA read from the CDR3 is TGTGCCAGCAGTGGAGGGGGAACGCTGGGCACAGATACG.

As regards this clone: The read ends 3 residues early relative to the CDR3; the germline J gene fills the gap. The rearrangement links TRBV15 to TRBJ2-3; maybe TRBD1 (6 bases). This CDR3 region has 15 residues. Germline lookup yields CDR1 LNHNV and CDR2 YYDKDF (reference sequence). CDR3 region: CATSRSLGDNQPQYF. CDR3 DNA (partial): TGTGCCACCAGCAGATCCCTCGGGGACAATCAGCCG.

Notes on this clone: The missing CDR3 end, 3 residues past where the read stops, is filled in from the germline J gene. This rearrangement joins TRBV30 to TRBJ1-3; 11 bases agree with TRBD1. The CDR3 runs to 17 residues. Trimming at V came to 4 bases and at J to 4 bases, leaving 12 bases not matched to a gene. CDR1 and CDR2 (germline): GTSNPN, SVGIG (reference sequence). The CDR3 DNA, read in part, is TGTGCCTGGAACGGACAGGGGGCCGGTCAAGCGGGAAACACC. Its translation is CAWNGQGAGQAGNT. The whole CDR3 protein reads CAWNGQGAGQAGNTIYF.

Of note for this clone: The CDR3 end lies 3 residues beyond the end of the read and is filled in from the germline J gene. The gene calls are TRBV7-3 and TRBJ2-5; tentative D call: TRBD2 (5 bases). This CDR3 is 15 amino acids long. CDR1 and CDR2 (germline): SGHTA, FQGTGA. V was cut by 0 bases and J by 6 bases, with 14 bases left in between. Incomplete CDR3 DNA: TGTGCCAGCAGCTTAACGCGAGGCCCTAGCCAGACC. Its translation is CASSLTRGPSQT. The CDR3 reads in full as CASSLTRGPSQTQYF.

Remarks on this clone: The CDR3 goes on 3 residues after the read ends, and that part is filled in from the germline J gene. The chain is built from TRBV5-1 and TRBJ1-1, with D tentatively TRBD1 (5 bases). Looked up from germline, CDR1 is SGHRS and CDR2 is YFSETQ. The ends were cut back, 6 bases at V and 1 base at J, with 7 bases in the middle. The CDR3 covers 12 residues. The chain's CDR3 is CASKTGNTEAFF. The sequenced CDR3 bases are TGCGCCAGCAAAACAGGGAACACTGAA. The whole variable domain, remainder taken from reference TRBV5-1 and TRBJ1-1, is KAGVTQTPRYLIKTRGQQVTLSCSPISGHRSVSWYQQTPGQGLQFLFEYFSETQRNKGNFPGRFSGRQFSNSRSEMNVSTLELGDSALYLCASKTGNTEAFFGQGTRLTVV.

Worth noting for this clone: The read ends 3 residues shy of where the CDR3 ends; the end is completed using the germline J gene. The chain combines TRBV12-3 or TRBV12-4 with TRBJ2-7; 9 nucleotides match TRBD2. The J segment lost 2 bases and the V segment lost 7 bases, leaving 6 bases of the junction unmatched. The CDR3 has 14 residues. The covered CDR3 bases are TGTGCCAGCACTTCCGGGACTAGCCCCTACGAG. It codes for CASTSGTSPYE. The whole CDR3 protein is CASTSGTSPYEQYF.

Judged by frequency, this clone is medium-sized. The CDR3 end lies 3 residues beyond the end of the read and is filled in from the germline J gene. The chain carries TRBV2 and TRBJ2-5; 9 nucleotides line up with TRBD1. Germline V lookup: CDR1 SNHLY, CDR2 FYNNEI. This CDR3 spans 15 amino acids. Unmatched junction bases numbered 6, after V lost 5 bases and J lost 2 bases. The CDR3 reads CASSRDRVLQETQYF. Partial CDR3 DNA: TGTGCCAGCAGTCGGGACAGGGTCCTTCAAGAGACC.

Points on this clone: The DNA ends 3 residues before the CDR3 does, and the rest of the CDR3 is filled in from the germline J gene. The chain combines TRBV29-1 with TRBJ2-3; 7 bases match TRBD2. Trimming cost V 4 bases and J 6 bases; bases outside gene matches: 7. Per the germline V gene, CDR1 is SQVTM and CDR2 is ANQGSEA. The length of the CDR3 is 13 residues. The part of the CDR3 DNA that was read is TGCAGCGTTGGGGAGGGGAGGCGGGATACG. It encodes CSVGEGRRDT. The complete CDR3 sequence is CSVGEGRRDTQYF.

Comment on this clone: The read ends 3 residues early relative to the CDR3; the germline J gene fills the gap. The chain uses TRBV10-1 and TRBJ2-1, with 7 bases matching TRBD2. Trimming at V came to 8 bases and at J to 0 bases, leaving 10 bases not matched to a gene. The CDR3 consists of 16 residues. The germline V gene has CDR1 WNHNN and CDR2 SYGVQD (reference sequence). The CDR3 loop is CASQKLAPSSYNEQFF. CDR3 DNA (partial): TGCGCCAGCCAAAAACTAGCGCCCAGCTCCTACAATGAG.

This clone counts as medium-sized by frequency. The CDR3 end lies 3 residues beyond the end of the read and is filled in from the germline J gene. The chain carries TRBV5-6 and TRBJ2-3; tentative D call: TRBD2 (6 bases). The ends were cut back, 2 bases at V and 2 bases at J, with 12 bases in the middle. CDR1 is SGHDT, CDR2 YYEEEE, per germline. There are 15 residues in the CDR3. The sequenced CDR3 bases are TGTGCCAGCAGCTTCCCCAGCGGGCCCACAGATACG. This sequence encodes CASSFPSGPTDT. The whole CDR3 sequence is CASSFPSGPTDTQYF.

The DNA read from the CDR3 is TGTGCCAGCAGTTTATGGCAGAAAACCGGGGAG. This sequence encodes CASSLWQKTGE. The entire CDR3 sequence reads CASSLWQKTGELFF. The chain is built from TRBV28 and TRBJ2-2; D is ambiguous. The read ends 3 residues before the CDR3 terminus; that terminus is restored from the germline J gene. Germline values: CDR1 MDHEN, CDR2 SYDVKM. The germline V and J ends were trimmed by 0 bases and 5 bases, with 7 bases remaining between them. The CDR3 runs to 14 residues.

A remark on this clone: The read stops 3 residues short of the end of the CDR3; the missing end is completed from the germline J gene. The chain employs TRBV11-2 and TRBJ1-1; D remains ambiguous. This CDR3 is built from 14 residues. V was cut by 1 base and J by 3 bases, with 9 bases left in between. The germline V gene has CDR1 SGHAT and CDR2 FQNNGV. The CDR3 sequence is CASSLVLGHTEAFF. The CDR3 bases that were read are TGTGCCAGCAGCTTAGTTTTAGGGCACACTGAA.

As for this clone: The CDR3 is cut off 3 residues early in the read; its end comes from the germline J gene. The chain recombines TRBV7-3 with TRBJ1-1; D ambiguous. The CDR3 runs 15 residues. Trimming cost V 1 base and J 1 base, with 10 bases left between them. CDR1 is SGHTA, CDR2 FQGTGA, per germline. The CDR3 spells CASSLIPSENTEAFF. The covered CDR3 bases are TGTGCCAGCAGCTTAATTCCCAGTGAGAACACTGAA.

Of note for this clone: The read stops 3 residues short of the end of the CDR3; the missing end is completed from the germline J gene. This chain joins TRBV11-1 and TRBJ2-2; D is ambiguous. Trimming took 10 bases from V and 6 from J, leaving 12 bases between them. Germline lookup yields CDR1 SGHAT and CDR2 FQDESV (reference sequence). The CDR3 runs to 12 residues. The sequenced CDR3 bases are TGTGCCACAGGAATCGGCCCCGGGGAG. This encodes CATGIGPGE. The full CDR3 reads CATGIGPGELFF.

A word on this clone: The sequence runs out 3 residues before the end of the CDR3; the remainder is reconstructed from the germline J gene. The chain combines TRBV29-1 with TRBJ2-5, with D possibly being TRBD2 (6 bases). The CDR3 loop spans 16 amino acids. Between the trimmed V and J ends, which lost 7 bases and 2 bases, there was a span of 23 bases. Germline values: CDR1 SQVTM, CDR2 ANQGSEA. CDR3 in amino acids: CSAAGFSGTEQETQYF. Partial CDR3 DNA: TGCAGCGCCGCCGGGTTTAGCGGCACGGAACAAGAGACC.

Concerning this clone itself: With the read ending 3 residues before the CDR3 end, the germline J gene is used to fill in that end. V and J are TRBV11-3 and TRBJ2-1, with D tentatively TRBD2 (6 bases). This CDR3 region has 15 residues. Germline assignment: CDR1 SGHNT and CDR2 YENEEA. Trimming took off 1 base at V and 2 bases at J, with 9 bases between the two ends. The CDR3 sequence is CASSLASDTYNEQFF. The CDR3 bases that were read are TGTGCCAGCAGCTTAGCTAGCGATACCTACAATGAG.

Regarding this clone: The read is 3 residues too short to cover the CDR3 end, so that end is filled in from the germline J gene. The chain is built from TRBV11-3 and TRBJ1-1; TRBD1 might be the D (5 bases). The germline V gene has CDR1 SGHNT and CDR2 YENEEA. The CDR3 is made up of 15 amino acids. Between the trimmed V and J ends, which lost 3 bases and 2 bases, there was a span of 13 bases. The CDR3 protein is CASSLEGLKNTEAFF. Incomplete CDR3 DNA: TGTGCCAGCAGCTTGGAGGGGCTAAAAAACACTGAA.

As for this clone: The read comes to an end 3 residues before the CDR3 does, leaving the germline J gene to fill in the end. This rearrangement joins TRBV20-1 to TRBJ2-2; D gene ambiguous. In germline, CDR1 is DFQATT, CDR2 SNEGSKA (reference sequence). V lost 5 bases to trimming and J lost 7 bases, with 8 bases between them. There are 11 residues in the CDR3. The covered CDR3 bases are TGCAGTGCTCCCCAGAGCGGGGAG. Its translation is CSAPQSGE. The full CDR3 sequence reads CSAPQSGELFF.

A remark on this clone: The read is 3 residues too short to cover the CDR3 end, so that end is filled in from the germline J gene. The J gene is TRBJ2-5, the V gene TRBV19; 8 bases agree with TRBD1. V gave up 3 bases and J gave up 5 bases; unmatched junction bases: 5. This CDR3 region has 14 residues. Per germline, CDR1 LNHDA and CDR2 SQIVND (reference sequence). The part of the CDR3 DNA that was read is TGTGCCAGTAGTATCAGGGGGCTGGGGGAGACC. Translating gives CASSIRGLGET. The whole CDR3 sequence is CASSIRGLGETQYF. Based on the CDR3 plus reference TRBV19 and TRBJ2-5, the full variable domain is DGGITQSPKYLFRKEGQNVTLSCEQNLNHDAMYWYRQDPGQGLRLIYYSQIVNDFQKGDIAEGYSVSREKKESFPLTVTSAQKNPTAFYLCASSIRGLGETQYFGPGTRLLVL.

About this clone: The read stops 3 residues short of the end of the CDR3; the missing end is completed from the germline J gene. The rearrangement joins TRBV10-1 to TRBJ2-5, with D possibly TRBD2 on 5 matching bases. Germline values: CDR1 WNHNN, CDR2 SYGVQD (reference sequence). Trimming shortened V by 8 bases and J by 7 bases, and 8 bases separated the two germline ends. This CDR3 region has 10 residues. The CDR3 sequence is CASFAGTQYF. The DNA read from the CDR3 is TGCGCCAGCTTCGCGGGGACC.

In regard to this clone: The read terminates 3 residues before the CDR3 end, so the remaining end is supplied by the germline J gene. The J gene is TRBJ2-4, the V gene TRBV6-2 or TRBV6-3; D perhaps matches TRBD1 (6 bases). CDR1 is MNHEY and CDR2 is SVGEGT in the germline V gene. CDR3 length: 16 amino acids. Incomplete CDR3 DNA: TGTGCCAGCACCCAAACCGGACAGTATAGCAATCAGCCT. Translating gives CASTQTGQYSNQP. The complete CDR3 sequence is CASTQTGQYSNQPQYF.